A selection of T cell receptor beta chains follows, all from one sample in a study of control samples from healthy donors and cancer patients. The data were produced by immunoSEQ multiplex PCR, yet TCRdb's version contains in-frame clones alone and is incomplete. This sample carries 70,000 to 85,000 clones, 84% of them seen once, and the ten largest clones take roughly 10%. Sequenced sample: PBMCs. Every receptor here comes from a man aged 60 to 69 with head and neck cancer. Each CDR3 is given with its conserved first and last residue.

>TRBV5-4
CASSRELQSSYNSPLHF
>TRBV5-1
CASSLGNVGTGEAFF
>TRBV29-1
CSVEGQGNTDTQYF
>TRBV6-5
CASSYASGTDTQYF
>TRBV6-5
CASSYYPADYGYTF
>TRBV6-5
CASRPRGGGNTIYF
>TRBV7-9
CASRAAGPGELFF
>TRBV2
CASMVGQGVLYGYTF
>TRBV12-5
CASGSPSRTFVYGYTF
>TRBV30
CAWSRGQGGETQYF
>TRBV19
CASSIFFSGRNTEAFF
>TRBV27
CASSFNSFYSGTEAFF
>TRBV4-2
CASSQKTGFVEQFF
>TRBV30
CAWSQGLAGGYEQYF
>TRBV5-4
CASSAGTSSYNEQFF
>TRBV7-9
CASSQGLAGGHPYEQYF
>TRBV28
CASTRTGTYSNQPQHF
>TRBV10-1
CASSDFGLAGVTQYF
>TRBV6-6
CASSYDRVKGNTIYF
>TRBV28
CASSFMLDSYSNQPQHF
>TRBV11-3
CASSPGGNPEETQYF